Following are 14 T cell receptor beta chains from one sample sequenced in a study of early T cells in non-severe SARS-CoV-2 infection. In TCRdb, the 5' RACE reads were re-called with MiXCR into one record per CDR3 protein. Among fewer than 75,000 distinct CDR3 sequences, around 20% were seen once, and the ten largest hold approximately 15%. The sample in question was whole blood, obtained at baseline. All receptors come from an adult who was a healthcare worker with PCR-confirmed SARS-CoV-2 infection or an uninfected control (not recorded which).

The sample holds a few counts of this clonotype. The chain employs TRBV20-1 and TRBJ2-3; D is ambiguous. CDR3 length: 15 residues. Per the germline V gene, CDR1 is DFQATT and CDR2 is SNEGSKA (reference sequence). Trimming cost V 1 base and J 4 bases, with 15 bases left between them. Written as DNA, the CDR3 is TGCAGTGCTAGAGGAAGGGCCGGACGCCCAGATACGCAGTATTTT. Translation gives CSARGRAGRPDTQYF.

The chain joins TRBV10-1 to TRBJ1-5, with no clear D. CDR1 is WNHNN and CDR2 is SYGVQD in the germline V gene (reference sequence). V lost 5 bases to trimming and J lost 0 bases, with 20 bases between them. The CDR3 is 18 residues long. The CDR3 is CASSPGRGRQYSNQPQHF. The CDR3 bases are TGCGCCAGCAGTCCGGGCAGAGGCAGGCAGTATAGCAATCAGCCCCAGCATTTT.

This clonotype was counted ten times or more. The chain uses TRBV7-2 and TRBJ2-7; D gene uncertain. Trimming took 2 bases from V and 7 from J, leaving 15 bases between them. There are 14 residues in the CDR3. Germline V gene lookup returns CDR1 SGHTA and CDR2 FQGNSA. The CDR3: CASSLFDRAREQYF. DNA for the CDR3: TGTGCCAGCAGCTTATTTGATAGGGCGAGGGAGCAGTACTTC.

The table lists this clonotype with a few counts. The rearrangement links TRBV5-1 to TRBJ2-2, with D tentatively TRBD2 (6 bases). V was clipped by 0 bases and J by 6 bases, with 12 bases between them. The germline V gene encodes CDR1 SGHRS and CDR2 YFSETQ. The CDR3 runs 15 residues. For the CDR3, the DNA is TGCGCCAGCAGCTTGGAGGCGGGGCCGGCCGGGGAGCTGTTTTTT. Amino acid sequence: CASSLEAGPAGELFF.

This chain connects TRBV12-3 or TRBV12-4 to TRBJ1-1; 7 bases agree with TRBD1. The CDR3 contains 13 residues. V shed 7 bases and J 0 bases; nucleotides not matched to a gene: 2. In DNA form, the CDR3 reads TGTGCCAGCATTCAGGGGGTGAACACTGAAGCTTTCTTT. Translated: CASIQGVNTEAFF.

The table lists this clonotype with a few counts. The chain links TRBV3-1 to TRBJ2-1, with D unresolved. Germline CDR1 reads LGHDT; CDR2 reads YNNKEL (reference sequence). Between the trimmed V and J ends, which lost 3 bases and 7 bases, there was a span of 10 bases. The CDR3 extends over 13 amino acids. The CDR3: CASSHYEDNEQFF. Here the CDR3 DNA reads TGTGCCAGCAGCCATTATGAAGATAATGAGCAGTTCTTC.

This sequence joins TRBV12-3 or TRBV12-4 and TRBJ2-3; unclear D gene. This CDR3 is built from 14 residues. The V end was cut by 6 bases, the J end by 1 base, with 11 bases between. In DNA form, the CDR3 reads TGTGCCAGCAGATCGTATGGGGGCACAGATACGCAGTATTTT. Encoded protein: CASRSYGGTDTQYF.

This clonotype was detected a few times. This chain links TRBV28 with TRBJ2-2; unclear D gene. V dropped 7 bases and J dropped 6 bases, with 12 bases sitting between them. The germline CDR1 and CDR2 sequences are MDHEN and SYDVKM. The CDR3 loop spans 13 amino acids. CDR3 residues: CASISPPAGELFF. CDR3 bases: TGTGCCAGCATAAGTCCGCCCGCCGGGGAGCTGTTTTTT. Full variable domain (missing parts from reference TRBV28 and TRBJ2-2): DVKVTQSSRYLVKRTGEKVFLECVQDMDHENMFWYRQDPGLGLRLIYFSYDVKMKEKGDIPEGYSVSREKKERFSLILESASTNQTSMYLCASISPPAGELFFGEGSRLTVL.

This clonotype was seen a handful of times. As DNA, the CDR3 is TGTGCCAGCTCAGACAGGGGAGGTCACGAGCAGTACTTC. Translation gives CASSDRGGHEQYF. The V and J genes are TRBV18 and TRBJ2-7, with 8 positions matching TRBD1. Germline CDR1 is KGHSH and CDR2 is LQKENI. The CDR3 is 13 residues long. J gave up 5 bases and V 5 bases, and 5 bases lay outside the gene matches. Using reference TRBV18 and TRBJ2-7 for the parts outside the CDR3, the full variable domain is NAGVMQNPRHLVRRRGQEARLRCSPMKGHSHVYWYRQLPEEGLKFMVYLQKENIIDESGMPKERFSAEFPKEGPSILRIQQVVRGDSAAYFCASSDRGGHEQYFGPGTRLTVT.

The chain couples TRBV27 to TRBJ2-1; D gene unclear. The CDR3 is 16 residues long. Trimming left V 0 bases short and J 4 bases short, with 13 bases between. The germline gives CDR1 MNHEY, CDR2 SMNVEV (reference sequence). The CDR3, as DNA: TGTGCCAGCAGTTTATCCCGGAACCCCTTATACAATGAGCAGTTCTTC. Protein: CASSLSRNPLYNEQFF.

The V gene is TRBV27, the J gene TRBJ2-7; TRBD1 matches 12 bases. CDR1 and CDR2 from the germline V gene are MNHEY and SMNVEV (reference sequence). CDR3 length: 15 amino acids. Losses at the gene ends were 5 bases for V and 4 bases for J; bases not matched to a gene: 6. The CDR3 sequence is CASSPGTGGRYEQYF. The DNA of the CDR3 is TGTGCCAGCAGTCCAGGGACAGGGGGCCGATACGAGCAGTACTTC.

There are a few counts of this clonotype. The chain joins TRBV9 to TRBJ1-2, with D possibly matching TRBD1 (5 bases). The CDR3 covers 13 residues. V was cut by 5 bases and J by 4 bases, with 12 bases left in between. Germline V gene sequence: CDR1 SGDLS, CDR2 YYNGEE. In DNA form, the CDR3 reads TGTGCCAGCAGTTCCCGACAGCTCTATGGCTACACCTTC. Translation: CASSSRQLYGYTF.

This rearrangement joins TRBV3-1 to TRBJ1-1; D unresolved. This CDR3 is 13 amino acids long. V lost 3 bases and J lost 2, with 7 bases in between. CDR1 and CDR2 from the germline V gene are LGHDT and YNNKEL (reference sequence). In DNA, the CDR3 is TGTGCCAGCAGCCAGTGGGGTAACACTGAAGCTTTCTTT. Translating gives CASSQWGNTEAFF.

The chain links TRBV2 to TRBJ2-7, with D unresolved. The CDR3 consists of 13 residues. V lost 8 bases to trimming and J lost 6 bases, with 17 bases between them. CDR1 is SNHLY, CDR2 FYNNEI, per germline. CDR3: CASFDPPGLEQYF. CDR3 coding DNA: TGTGCCAGCTTCGACCCCCCAGGCCTCGAGCAGTACTTC. The whole variable domain, filled in from reference TRBV2 and TRBJ2-7, reads EPEVTQTPSHQVTQMGQEVILRCVPISNHLYFYWYRQILGQKVEFLVSFYNNEISEKSEIFDDQFSVERPDGSNFTLKIRSTKLEDSAMYFCASFDPPGLEQYFGPGTRLTVT.